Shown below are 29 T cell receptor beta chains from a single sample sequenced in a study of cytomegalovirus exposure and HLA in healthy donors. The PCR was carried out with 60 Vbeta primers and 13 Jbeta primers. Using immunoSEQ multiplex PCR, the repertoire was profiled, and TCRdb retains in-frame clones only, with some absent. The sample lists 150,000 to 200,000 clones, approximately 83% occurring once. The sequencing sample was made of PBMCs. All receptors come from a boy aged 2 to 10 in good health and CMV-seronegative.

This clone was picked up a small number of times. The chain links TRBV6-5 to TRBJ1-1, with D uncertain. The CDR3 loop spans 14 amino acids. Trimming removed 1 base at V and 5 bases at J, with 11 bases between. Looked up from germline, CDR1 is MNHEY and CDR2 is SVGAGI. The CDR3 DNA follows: TGTGCCAGCAGTTACTTGCTCCGGGGAACTGAAGCTTTCTTT. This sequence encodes CASSYLLRGTEAFF.

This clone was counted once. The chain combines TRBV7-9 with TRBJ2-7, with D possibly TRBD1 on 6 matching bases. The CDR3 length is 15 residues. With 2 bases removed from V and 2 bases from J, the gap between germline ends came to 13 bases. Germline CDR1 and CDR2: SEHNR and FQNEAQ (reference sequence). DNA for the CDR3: TGTGCCAGCAGCTTATGGCCAGGGGCAACCTACGAGCAGTACTTC. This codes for CASSLWPGATYEQYF.

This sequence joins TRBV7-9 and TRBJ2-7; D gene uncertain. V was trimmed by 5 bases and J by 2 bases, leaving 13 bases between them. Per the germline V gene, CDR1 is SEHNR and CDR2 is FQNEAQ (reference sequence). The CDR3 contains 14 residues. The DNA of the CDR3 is TGTGCCAGCAGCCCCACGCAGGCCGCCTACGAGCAGTACTTC. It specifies CASSPTQAAYEQYF.

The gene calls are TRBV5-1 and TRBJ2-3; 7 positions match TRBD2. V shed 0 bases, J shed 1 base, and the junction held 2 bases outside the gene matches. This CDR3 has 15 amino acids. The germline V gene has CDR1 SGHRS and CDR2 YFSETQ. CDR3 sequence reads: CASSLGGGRTDTQYF. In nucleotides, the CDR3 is TGCGCCAGCAGCTTGGGGGGAGGGCGCACAGATACGCAGTATTTT.

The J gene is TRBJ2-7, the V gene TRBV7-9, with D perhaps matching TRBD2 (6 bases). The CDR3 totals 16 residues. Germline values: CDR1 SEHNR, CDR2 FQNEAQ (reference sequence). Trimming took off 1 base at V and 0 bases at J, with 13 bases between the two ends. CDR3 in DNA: TGTGCCAGCAGCTTAGAACGGTGGGACTCCTCCTACGAGCAGTACTTC. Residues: CASSLERWDSSYEQYF.

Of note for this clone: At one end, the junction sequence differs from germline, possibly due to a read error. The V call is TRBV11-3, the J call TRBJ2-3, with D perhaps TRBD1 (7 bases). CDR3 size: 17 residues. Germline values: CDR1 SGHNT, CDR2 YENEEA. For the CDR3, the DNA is TGTGCCAGCAGCTTAGGGGACAGAGCTACTAGCACAGATATGCAGTATTTT. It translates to CASSLGDRATSTDMQYF.

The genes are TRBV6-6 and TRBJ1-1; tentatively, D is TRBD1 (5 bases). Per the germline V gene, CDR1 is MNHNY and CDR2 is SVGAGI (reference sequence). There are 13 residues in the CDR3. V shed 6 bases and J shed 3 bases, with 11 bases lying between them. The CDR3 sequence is CASRPGGDTEAFF. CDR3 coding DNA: TGTGCCAGCAGGCCCGGGGGGGACACTGAAGCTTTCTTT.

CDR3 DNA sequence: TGCGCCAGCAGCCAAGCCCGGGACAGCTTAACTAATGAAAAACTGTTTTTT. Its translation is CASSQARDSLTNEKLFF. The gene calls are TRBV4-3 and TRBJ1-4; 7 bases agree with TRBD1. Germline V gives CDR1 LGHNA, CDR2 YSLEER. Germline trimming cut 1 base from V and 1 base from J; bases unmatched to any gene: 6. The CDR3 is 17 residues long.

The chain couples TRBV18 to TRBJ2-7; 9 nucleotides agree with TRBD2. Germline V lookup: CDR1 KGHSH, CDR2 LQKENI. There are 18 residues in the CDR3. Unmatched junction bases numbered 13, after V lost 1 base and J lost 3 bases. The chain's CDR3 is CASSPLESGGLNVYEQYF. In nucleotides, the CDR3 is TGTGCCAGCTCACCACTGGAAAGCGGGGGGTTGAATGTCTACGAGCAGTACTTC.

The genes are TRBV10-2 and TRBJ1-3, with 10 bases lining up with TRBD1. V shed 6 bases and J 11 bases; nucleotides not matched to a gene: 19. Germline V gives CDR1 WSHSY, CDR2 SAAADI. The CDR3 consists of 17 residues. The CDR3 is CASRGQGVGTTSQPIYF. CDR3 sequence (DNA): TGCGCCAGCAGAGGACAGGGGGTCGGAACCACTTCCCAACCCATATATTTT.

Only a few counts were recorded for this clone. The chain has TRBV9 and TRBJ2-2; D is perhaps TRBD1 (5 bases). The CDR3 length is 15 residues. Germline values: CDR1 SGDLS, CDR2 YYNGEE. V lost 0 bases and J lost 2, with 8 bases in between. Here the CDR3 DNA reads TGTGCCAGCAGCGTAGGGACACCCAACACCGGGGAGCTGTTTTTT. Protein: CASSVGTPNTGELFF. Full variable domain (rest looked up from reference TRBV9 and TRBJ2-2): DSGVTQTPKHLITATGQRVTLRCSPRSGDLSVYWYQQSLDQGLQFLIQYYNGEERAKGNILERFSAQQFPDLHSELNLSSLELGDSALYFCASSVGTPNTGELFFGEGSRLTVL.

For the CDR3, the DNA is TGCGCCAGCAGCTTGGCCGTTACTAGCACAGATACGCAGTATTTT. This codes for CASSLAVTSTDTQYF. The V call is TRBV5-1, the J call TRBJ2-3; D gene unclear. CDR1 and CDR2 (germline): SGHRS, YFSETQ. The V and J ends lost 0 bases and 0 bases respectively, with 8 bases between them. The CDR3 runs to 15 residues.

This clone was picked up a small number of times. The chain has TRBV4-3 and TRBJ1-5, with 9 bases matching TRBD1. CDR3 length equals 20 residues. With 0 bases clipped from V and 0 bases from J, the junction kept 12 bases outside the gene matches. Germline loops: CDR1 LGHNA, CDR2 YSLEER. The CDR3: CASSQDFFGQGTYSNQPQHF. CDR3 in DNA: TGCGCCAGCAGCCAAGATTTTTTCGGACAGGGGACCTATAGCAATCAGCCCCAGCATTTT.

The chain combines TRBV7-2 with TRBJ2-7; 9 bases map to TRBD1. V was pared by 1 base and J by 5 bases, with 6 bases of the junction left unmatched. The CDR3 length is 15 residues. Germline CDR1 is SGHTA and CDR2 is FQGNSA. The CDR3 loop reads CASSLVGTGFHEQYF. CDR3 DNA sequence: TGTGCCAGCAGCTTAGTGGGGACAGGGTTCCACGAGCAGTACTTC.

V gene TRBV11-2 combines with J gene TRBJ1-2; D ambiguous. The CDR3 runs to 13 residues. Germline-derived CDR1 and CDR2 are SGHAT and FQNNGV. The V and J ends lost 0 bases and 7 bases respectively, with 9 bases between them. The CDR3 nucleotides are TGTGCCAGCAGCTTAGAGGATCCAGGTGGCTACACCTTC. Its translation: CASSLEDPGGYTF.

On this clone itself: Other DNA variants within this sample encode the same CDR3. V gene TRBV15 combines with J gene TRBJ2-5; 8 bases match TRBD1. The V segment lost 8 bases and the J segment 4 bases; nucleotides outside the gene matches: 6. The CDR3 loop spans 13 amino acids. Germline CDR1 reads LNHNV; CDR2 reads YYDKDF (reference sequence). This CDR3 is CATSGTGGETQYF. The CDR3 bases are TGTGCCACCTCCGGGACAGGTGGAGAGACCCAGTACTTC.

The DNA of the CDR3 is TGTGCCAGCAGTGTGACGGGATATGGAAACACCATATATTTT. Its translation: CASSVTGYGNTIYF. The V call is TRBV6-1, the J call TRBJ1-3; D is undetermined. The germline gives CDR1 MNHNS, CDR2 SASEGT. V lost 4 bases and J 3 bases, leaving 10 bases between the germline ends. The CDR3 extends over 14 amino acids.

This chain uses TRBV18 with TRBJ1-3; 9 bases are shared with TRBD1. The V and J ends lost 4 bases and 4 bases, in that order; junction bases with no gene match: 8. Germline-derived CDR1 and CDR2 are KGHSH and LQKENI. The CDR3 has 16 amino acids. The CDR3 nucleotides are TGTGCCAGCTCACGAATGGGACAGGGAGCCGGAAACACCATATATTTT. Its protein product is CASSRMGQGAGNTIYF. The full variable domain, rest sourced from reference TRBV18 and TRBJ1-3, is NAGVMQNPRHLVRRRGQEARLRCSPMKGHSHVYWYRQLPEEGLKFMVYLQKENIIDESGMPKERFSAEFPKEGPSILRIQQVVRGDSAAYFCASSRMGQGAGNTIYFGEGSWLTVV.

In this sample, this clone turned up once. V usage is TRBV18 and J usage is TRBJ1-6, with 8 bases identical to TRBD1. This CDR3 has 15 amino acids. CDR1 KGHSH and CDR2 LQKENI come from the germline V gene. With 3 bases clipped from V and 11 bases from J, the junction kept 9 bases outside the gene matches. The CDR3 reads CASSPSPGGRTPLHF. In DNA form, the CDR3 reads TGTGCCAGCTCACCGAGCCCAGGGGGCAGGACACCCCTCCACTTT.

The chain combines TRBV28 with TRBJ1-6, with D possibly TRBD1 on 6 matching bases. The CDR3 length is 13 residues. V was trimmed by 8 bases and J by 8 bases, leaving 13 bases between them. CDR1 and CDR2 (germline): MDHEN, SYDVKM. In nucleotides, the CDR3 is TGTGCCAGCGGATCAGGGGAGCATTCACCCCTCCACTTT. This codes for CASGSGEHSPLHF.

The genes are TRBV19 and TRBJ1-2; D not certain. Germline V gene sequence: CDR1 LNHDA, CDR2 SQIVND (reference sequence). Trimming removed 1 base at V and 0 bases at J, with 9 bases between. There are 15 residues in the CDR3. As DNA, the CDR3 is TGTGCCAGTAGTATAGTTGCTACTTCTAACTATGGCTACACCTTC. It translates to CASSIVATSNYGYTF.

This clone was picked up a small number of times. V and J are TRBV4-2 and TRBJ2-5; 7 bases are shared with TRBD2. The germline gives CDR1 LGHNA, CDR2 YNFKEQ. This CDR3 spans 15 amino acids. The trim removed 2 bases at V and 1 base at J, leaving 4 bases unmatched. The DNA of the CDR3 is TGTGCCAGCAGCCAAAAAACGGGGGGCCAAGAGACCCAGTACTTC. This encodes CASSQKTGGQETQYF.

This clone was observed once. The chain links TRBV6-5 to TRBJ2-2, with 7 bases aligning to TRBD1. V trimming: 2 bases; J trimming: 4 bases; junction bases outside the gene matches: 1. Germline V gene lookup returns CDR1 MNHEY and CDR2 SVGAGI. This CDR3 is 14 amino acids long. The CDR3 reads CASSYRGRTGELFF. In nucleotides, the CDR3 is TGTGCCAGCAGTTACAGGGGGCGCACCGGGGAGCTGTTTTTT.

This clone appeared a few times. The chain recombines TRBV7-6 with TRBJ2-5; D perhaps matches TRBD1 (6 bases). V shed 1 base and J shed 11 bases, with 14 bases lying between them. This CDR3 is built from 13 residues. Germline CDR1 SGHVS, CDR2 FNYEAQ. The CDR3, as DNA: TGTGCCAGCAGCTTAGGCAACTACAGGGAGCAGTACTTC. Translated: CASSLGNYREQYF.

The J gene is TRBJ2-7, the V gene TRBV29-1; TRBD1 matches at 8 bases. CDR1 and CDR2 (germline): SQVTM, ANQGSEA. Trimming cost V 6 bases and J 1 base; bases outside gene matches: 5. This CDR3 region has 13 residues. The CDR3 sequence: CSVIRGLSYEQYF. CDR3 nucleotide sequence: TGCAGCGTCATCAGGGGGCTTTCCTACGAGCAGTACTTC.

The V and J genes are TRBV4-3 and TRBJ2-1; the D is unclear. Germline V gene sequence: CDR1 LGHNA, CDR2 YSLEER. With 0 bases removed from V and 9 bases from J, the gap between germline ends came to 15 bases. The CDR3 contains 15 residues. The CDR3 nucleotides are TGCGCCAGCAGCCAAGAAATCTCACTAATAAGTGAGCAGTTCTTC. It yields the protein CASSQEISLISEQFF.

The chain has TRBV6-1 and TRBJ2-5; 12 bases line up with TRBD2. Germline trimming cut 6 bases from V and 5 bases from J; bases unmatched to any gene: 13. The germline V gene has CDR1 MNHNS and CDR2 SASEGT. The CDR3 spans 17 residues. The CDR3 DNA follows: TGTGCCAGCAGAGAATCCTCTAGCGGGGGGGCCAGGGAGACCCAGTACTTC. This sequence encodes CASRESSSGGARETQYF.

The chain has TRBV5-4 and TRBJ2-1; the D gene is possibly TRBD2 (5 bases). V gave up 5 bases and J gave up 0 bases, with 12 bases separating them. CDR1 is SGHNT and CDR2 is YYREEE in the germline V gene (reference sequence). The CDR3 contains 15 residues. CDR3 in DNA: TGTGCCAGCAGTAGTACTAGGAGCTCCTACAATGAGCAGTTCTTC. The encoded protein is CASSSTRSSYNEQFF.

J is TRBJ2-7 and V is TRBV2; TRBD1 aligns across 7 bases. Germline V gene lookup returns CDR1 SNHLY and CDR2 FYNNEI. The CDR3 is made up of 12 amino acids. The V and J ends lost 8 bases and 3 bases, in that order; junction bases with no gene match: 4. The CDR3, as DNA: TGTGCCAGCTGTAGGGACAGCTACGAGCAGTACTTC. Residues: CASCRDSYEQYF. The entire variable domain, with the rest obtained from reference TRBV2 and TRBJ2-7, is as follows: EPEVTQTPSHQVTQMGQEVILRCVPISNHLYFYWYRQILGQKVEFLVSFYNNEISEKSEIFDDQFSVERPDGSNFTLKIRSTKLEDSAMYFCASCRDSYEQYFGPGTRLTVT.